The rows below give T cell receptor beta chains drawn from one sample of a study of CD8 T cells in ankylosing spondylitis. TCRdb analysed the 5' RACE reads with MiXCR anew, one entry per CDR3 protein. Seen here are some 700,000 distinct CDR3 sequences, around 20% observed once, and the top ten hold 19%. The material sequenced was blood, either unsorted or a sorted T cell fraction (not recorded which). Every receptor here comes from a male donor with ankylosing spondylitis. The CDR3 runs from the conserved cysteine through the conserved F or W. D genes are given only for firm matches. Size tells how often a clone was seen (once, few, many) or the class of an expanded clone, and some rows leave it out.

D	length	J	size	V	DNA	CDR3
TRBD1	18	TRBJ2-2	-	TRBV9	TGTGCCAGCAGCATCAGTCGTGACAGGGGGCATAACACCGGGGAGCTGTTTTTT	CASSISRDRGHNTGELFF
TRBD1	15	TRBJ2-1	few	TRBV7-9	TGTGCCACCGAACCCGGGACAGGGTCCTACAATGAGCAGTTCTTC	CATEPGTGSYNEQFF
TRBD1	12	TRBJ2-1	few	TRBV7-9	TGTGCCAGCAGCGCGACAGGGGTTGAGCAGTTCTTC	CASSATGVEQFF
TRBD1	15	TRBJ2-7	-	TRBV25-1	TGTGCCAGCAGTGTCCCGAGGGGGCCAGGGGAGGAGCAGTACTTC	CASSVPRGPGEEQYF
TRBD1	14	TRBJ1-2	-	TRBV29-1	TGCAGCGGGCGGGAACAGGGGCCAAACTATGGCTACACCTTC	CSGREQGPNYGYTF
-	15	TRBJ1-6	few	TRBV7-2	TGTGCCAGCAGACACTCGGGACGGATTAATTCACCCCTCCACTTT	CASRHSGRINSPLHF
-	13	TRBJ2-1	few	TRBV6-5	TGTGCCAGCAGTACAGACCCCTGGAGTGAGCAGTTCTTC	CASSTDPWSEQFF
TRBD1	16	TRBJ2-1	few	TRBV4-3	TGCGCCAGCAGCCAAGCCACAGGGGGCGCGTACAATGAGCAGTTCTTC	CASSQATGGAYNEQFF
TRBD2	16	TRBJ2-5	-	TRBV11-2	TGTGCCAGCAGCCCGACGACTAGCGGAGTCCAAGAGACCCAGTACTTC	CASSPTTSGVQETQYF
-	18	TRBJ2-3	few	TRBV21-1	TGTGCCAGCAGCGAACTCCCGGCGGGAGGGCCGTTGACAGATACGCAGTATTTT	CASSELPAGGPLTDTQYF
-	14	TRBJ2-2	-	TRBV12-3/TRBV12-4	TGTGCCAGCAAACTCAAGGCGGACACCGGGGAGCTGTTTTTT	CASKLKADTGELFF
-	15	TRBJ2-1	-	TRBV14	TGTGCCAGCAGCCAGTTCCGGAGCGATTTCGATGAGCAGTTCTTC	CASSQFRSDFDEQFF
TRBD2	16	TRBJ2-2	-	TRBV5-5	TGTGCCAGCAGCATCCGACTAGCGGAGAACACCGGGGAGCTGTTTTTT	CASSIRLAENTGELFF
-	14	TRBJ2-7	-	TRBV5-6	TGTGCCAGCAGCTGGGGGGGGGGCAGGTACGAGCAGTACTTC	CASSWGGGRYEQYF
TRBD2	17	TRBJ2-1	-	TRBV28	TGTGCCAGCAGTCAGACTAGCGGGGGATACTCCTACAATGAGCAGTTCTTC	CASSQTSGGYSYNEQFF
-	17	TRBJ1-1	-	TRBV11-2	TGTGCCAGCAGCTTAGGATTCGTCGGAGGGATGAACACTGAAGCTTTCTTT	CASSLGFVGGMNTEAFF
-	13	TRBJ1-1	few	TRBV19	TGTGCCAGTAGTATTCTACAACGGACTGAAGCTTTCTTT	CASSILQRTEAFF
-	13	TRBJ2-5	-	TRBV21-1	TGTGCCAGCAGCAAAGAAGGGTTTGGGACCCAGTACTTC	CASSKEGFGTQYF
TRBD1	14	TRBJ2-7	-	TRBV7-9	TGTGCCACCGAATCCGGGACAGGGTTCCCCGAGCAGTACTTC	CATESGTGFPEQYF
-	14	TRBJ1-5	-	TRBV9	TGTGCCAGCAGCGTAGGGGTAGGCTTTGAGCCCCAGCATTTT	CASSVGVGFEPQHF
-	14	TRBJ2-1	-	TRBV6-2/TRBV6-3	TGTGCCAGCACGGGGGGCCAGACCTACAATGAGCAGTTCTTC	CASTGGQTYNEQFF
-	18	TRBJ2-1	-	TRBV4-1	TGCGCCAGCAGCCAGACCCGGACTGGAAGAGTGTCCTACAATGAGCAGTTCTTC	CASSQTRTGRVSYNEQFF
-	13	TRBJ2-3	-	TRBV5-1	TGCGCCAGCAGCTTGGTAGTCGAGGGTACGCAGTATTTT	CASSLVVEGTQYF
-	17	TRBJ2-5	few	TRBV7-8	TGTGCCAGCAGCTTAGTATATTACAGGGGAGGGCGAGAGACCCAGTACTTC	CASSLVYYRGGRETQYF
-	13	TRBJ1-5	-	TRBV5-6	TGTGCCAGCAGCTTTCGACGGAATCAGCCCCAGCATTTT	CASSFRRNQPQHF
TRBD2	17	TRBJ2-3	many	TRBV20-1	TGCAGTGCTAGAGATTGGGTCTCTAGCGGGACCACAGATACGCAGTATTTT	CSARDWVSSGTTDTQYF
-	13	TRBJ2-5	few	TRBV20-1	TGCAGTGCCACCGGTCCCGACAGGGAGGCCCAGTACTTC	CSATGPDREAQYF
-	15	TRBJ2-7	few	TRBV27	TGTGCCAGCAGTTTCGGGTTTGGAGACCCCTACGAGCAGTACTTC	CASSFGFGDPYEQYF
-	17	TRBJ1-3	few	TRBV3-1	TGTGCCAGCAGCCAAGATTCGAATTACCCCTCTGGAAACACCATATATTTT	CASSQDSNYPSGNTIYF
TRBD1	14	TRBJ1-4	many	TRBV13	TGTGCCAGCAGCCCGGGGCAGGGGGCTGAAAAACTGTTTTTT	CASSPGQGAEKLFF
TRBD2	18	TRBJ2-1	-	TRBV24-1	TGTGCCACCAGTGATTTCAGCGGGAGGGGGGGCTCCTACAATGAGCAGTTCTTC	CATSDFSGRGGSYNEQFF
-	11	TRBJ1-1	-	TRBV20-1	TGCGGTGCTAGTGGAGGGGTTTGGGCTTTCTTT	CGASGGVWAFF
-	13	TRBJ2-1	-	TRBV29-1	TGCAGCGCAGATGGGGGATCCTACAATGAGCAGTTCTTC	CSADGGSYNEQFF
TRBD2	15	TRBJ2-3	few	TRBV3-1	TGTGCCAGCACCTTAGCGGGGGGGCTGGACGATACGCAGTATTTT	CASTLAGGLDDTQYF
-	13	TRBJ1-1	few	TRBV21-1	TGTGCCATCAACGACAGTCAGAACACTGAAGCTTTCTTT	CAINDSQNTEAFF
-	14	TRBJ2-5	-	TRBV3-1	TGTGCCAGCAGCCAAGATGGGGGCGCAGAGACCCAGTACTTC	CASSQDGGAETQYF
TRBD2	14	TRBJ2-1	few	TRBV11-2	TGTGCCAGCAGCCACGGGAGGTCCTACAATGAGCAGTTCTTC	CASSHGRSYNEQFF
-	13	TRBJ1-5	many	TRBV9	TGTGCCAGCAGCCCCGGGGTCAATCAGCCCCAGCATTTT	CASSPGVNQPQHF
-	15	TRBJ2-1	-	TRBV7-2	TGTGCCAGCAGCTTAGAAGGGGAAGGTTACAATGAGCAGTTCTTC	CASSLEGEGYNEQFF
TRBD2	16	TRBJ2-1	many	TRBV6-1	TGTGCCAGCACCCTGACTAGCGGGGATCCCTACAATGAGCAGTTCTTC	CASTLTSGDPYNEQFF
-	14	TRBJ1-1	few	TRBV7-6	TGTGCCAGCAGCCCCAGAGTAGGAGGGACTGAAGCTTTCTTT	CASSPRVGGTEAFF
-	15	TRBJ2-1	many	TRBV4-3	TGCGCCAGCAGCCAAGGACGTTTCTCCTACAATGAGCAGTTCTTC	CASSQGRFSYNEQFF
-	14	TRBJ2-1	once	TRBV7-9	TGTGCCAGCAGCTTAGCGGGATCCCTTAATGAGCAGTTCTTC	CASSLAGSLNEQFF
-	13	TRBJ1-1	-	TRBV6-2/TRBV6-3	TGTGCCAGCAGAGGGCAGCCCCACTGGGAAGCTTTCTTT	CASRGQPHWEAFF
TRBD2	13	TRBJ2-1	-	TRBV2	TGTGCCAGCAGTGAAACGGGGGGGGATGAGCAGTTCTTC	CASSETGGDEQFF
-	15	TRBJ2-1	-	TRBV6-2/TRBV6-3	TGTGCCAGCAGTTTAGGTTCCCCTATATACAATGAGCAGTTCTTC	CASSLGSPIYNEQFF
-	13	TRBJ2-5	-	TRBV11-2	TGTGCCAGCAGCTTAGAAGCCTCCCCGGCCCAGTACTTC	CASSLEASPAQYF
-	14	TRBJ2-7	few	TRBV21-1	TGTGCCAGCAGCAAATTACTAGCTCCCGGGGAGCAGTACTTC	CASSKLLAPGEQYF
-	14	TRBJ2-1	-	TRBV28	TGTGCCAGCAGTTTAACGGAGAGAAACAATGAGCAGTTCTTC	CASSLTERNNEQFF
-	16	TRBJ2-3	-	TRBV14	TGTGCCAGCAGCCCAGGGTGGGGGGAGAGCACAGATACGCAGTATTTT	CASSPGWGESTDTQYF
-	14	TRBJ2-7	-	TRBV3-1	TGTGCCAGCAGTCCAAGATATGAGGGTGCCGAGCAGTACTTC	CASSPRYEGAEQYF
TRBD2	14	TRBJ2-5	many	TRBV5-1	TGCGCCAGCAGCGAGCGGGGGGGCCGTGAGACCCAGTACTTC	CASSERGGRETQYF
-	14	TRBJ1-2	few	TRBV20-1	TGCAGTGCTCCCCCACAGGGTGTTAACTATGGCTACACCTTC	CSAPPQGVNYGYTF
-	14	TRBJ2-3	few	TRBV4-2	TGTGCCAGCAGCCAAGAGCTAGACCGAGATACGCAGTATTTT	CASSQELDRDTQYF